This T cell receptor (beta chain) was sequenced during a study of blood T cells in healthy people across ages. Broader study findings: Unsorted PBMCs ruled out conclusive naive versus antigen-experienced comparison.

For the second PCR, which ran for about 6 to 11 cycles, a sample-barcoded 5' primer and a J-beta primer mix were used. TCRdb called the 5' RACE reads again in MiXCR, with one record for every CDR3 protein. The table shows roughly 1,000,000 distinct CDR3 sequences, with 20% to 25% occurring only once. The CDR3 loop spans 17 amino acids. J lost 1 base, V lost 5 bases, and 14 bases had no gene match. Germline lookup yields CDR1 SGHRS and CDR2 YFSETQ. This clonotype occurred a few times. Its antigen is currently unknown. Drawing of peripheral blood yielded approximately 10 milliliters from each donor. Total RNA was isolated from each sample in quantities of at least 5 micrograms. The sample also formed part of further work on T cells of mothers and their children. Per that study: Sequencing got over 9.5 million TCR beta CDR3 reads from each mother and about 3.1 million from each child.

Specimen: blood. The genes are TRBV5-1 and TRBJ2-5; 7 bases align to TRBD2. This clonotype originated in a girl aged 2 to 9 in good health. The CDR3 spells CASRPGTGGTPQETQYF. CDR3 bases: TGCGCCAGCAGGCCCGGGACGGGGGGAACTCCCCAAGAGACCCAGTACTTC.